Below are 12 T cell receptor beta chains sequenced from a single sample in a study of blood T cell repertoires in COVID-19. Sequencing was performed with immunoSEQ multiplex PCR; in TCRdb, only in-frame clones are kept and a portion is missing. The sample lists some 130,000 clones; roughly 90% were seen once. Input material: peripheral blood. The source is a man aged 55 to 70 with COVID-19, enrolled during active disease.

The chain couples TRBV29-1 to TRBJ2-1; TRBD2 is a possible D gene (6 bases). Germline CDR1 and CDR2: SQVTM and ANQGSEA. Between the trimmed V and J ends, which lost 4 bases and 6 bases, there was a span of 13 bases. The CDR3 is 13 amino acids. CDR3 region: CSVGLLAGNEQFF. The CDR3 DNA reads as TGCAGCGTTGGATTACTAGCCGGCAATGAGCAGTTCTTC.

The genes are TRBV24-1 and TRBJ1-2; tentatively, D is TRBD1 (6 bases). Germline assignment: CDR1 KGHDR and CDR2 SFDVKD. V lost 3 bases and J 2 bases, leaving 12 bases between the germline ends. CDR3 length equals 15 residues. The CDR3 DNA sequence: TGTGCCACCAGTGATGGCGTCAGGGGAAACTATGGCTACACCTTC. Its protein is CATSDGVRGNYGYTF.

The rearrangement links TRBV11-3 to TRBJ2-1; TRBD2 matches 8 bases. Per germline, CDR1 SGHNT and CDR2 YENEEA. J gave up 5 bases and V 5 bases, and 8 bases lay outside the gene matches. The CDR3 has 15 residues. The CDR3 sequence is CASSTRTGGNNEQFF. The CDR3, as DNA: TGTGCCAGCAGCACCCGGACGGGGGGGAACAATGAGCAGTTCTTC. The variable domain in full, completed from reference TRBV11-3 and TRBJ2-1, reads EAGVVQSPRYKIIEKKQPVAFWCNPISGHNTLYWYLQNLGQGPELLIRYENEEAVDDSQLPKDRFSAERLKGVDSTLKIQPAELGDSAVYLCASSTRTGGNNEQFFGPGTRLTVL.

This clone appeared once. The chain employs TRBV5-1 and TRBJ2-1; 7 positions agree with TRBD1. CDR1 is SGHRS, CDR2 YFSETQ, per germline. The CDR3 spans 15 residues. Trimming cost V 4 bases and J 3 bases; bases outside gene matches: 7. The CDR3 nucleotides read TGCGCCAGCAGCAGTACCGGGACAGTCTACAATGAGCAGTTCTTC. Translated, it gives CASSSTGTVYNEQFF.

The chain joins TRBV19 to TRBJ1-1; D remains ambiguous. Trimming stripped 4 bases from V and 0 bases from J, with 9 bases between. The CDR3 is 14 amino acids. Germline-derived CDR1 and CDR2 are LNHDA and SQIVND (reference sequence). The CDR3: CASSTPNMNTEAFF. For the CDR3, the DNA is TGTGCCAGTAGTACCCCGAACATGAACACTGAAGCTTTCTTT.

J is TRBJ2-3 and V is TRBV5-1; 10 bases align to TRBD2. V was clipped by 6 bases and J by 1 base; unmatched bases: 8. From germline, CDR1 is SGHRS and CDR2 YFSETQ. This CDR3 region has 16 residues. CDR3 sequence (DNA): TGCGCCAGCACATTAGCGGGAGGTGGGGGCACAGATACGCAGTATTTT. Translation gives CASTLAGGGGTDTQYF.

The chain joins TRBV3-1 (or the pseudogene TRBV3-2) to TRBJ1-5; TRBD1 matches 9 bases. Per germline, CDR1 LGHDT and CDR2 YNNKEL (reference sequence). V trimming: 4 bases; J trimming: 6 bases; junction bases outside the gene matches: 13. The CDR3 is 17 amino acids. As DNA, the CDR3 is TGTGCCAGCAGCCTAACCGGTCCGGGACAGGGAAGTCAGCCCCAGCATTTT. Protein product: CASSLTGPGQGSQPQHF.

The sample holds a few counts of this clone. The chain joins TRBV6-5 to TRBJ1-6; D is undetermined. Trimming took 5 bases from V and 10 from J, leaving 18 bases between them. There are 15 residues in the CDR3. Germline CDR1 and CDR2: MNHEY and SVGAGI. The CDR3 nucleotides read TGTGCCAGCAGTCGCAGGACGGCTCCGGGATCACCCCTCCACTTT. Translating gives CASSRRTAPGSPLHF.

The V and J genes are TRBV9 and TRBJ2-3, with 12 bases that match TRBD1. This CDR3 spans 16 amino acids. Per germline, CDR1 SGDLS and CDR2 YYNGEE. The V gene end was trimmed by 4 bases and the J gene end by 5 bases; junction bases not matched to a gene: 8. The CDR3: CASSSRDRGQGDTQYF. CDR3 DNA: TGTGCCAGCAGCTCTAGGGACAGGGGGCAAGGAGATACGCAGTATTTT.

This chain joins TRBV29-1 and TRBJ1-1; 7 bases line up with TRBD1. The germline gives CDR1 SQVTM, CDR2 ANQGSEA. V trimming: 2 bases; J trimming: 5 bases; junction bases outside the gene matches: 11. The CDR3 is 15 amino acids. The CDR3 is CSVERGRAGNTEAFF. As DNA, the CDR3 is TGCAGCGTTGAAAGGGGGCGCGCCGGTAATACTGAAGCTTTCTTT.

The chain employs TRBV5-6 and TRBJ1-4; D unclear. CDR1 SGHDT and CDR2 YYEEEE come from the germline V gene. V lost 3 bases to trimming and J lost 5 bases, with 2 bases between them. This CDR3 has 11 amino acids. This CDR3 is CASSSNEKLFF. CDR3 coding DNA: TGTGCCAGCAGCTCGAATGAAAAACTGTTTTTT.

The J gene is TRBJ2-5, the V gene TRBV15; unclear D gene. V gave up 5 bases and J gave up 2 bases, with 9 bases separating them. There are 13 residues in the CDR3. From germline, CDR1 is LNHNV and CDR2 YYDKDF (reference sequence). CDR3 residues: CATSHYGQETQYF. The CDR3 nucleotides are TGTGCCACCAGCCACTACGGGCAAGAGACCCAGTACTTC.